The 18 T cell receptor beta chains given below trace back to one sample, sequenced in a study of blood T cell repertoires in COVID-19. Profiling relied on immunoSEQ multiplex PCR, and the TCRdb table lists in-frame clones only, not all of them. The repertoire has about 200,000 clones, 75% to 85% of them found once; the top ten carry roughly 5.6%. The sample taken for sequencing was peripheral blood. The receptor source for this set is a woman in her 40s with COVID-19, enrolled during active disease.

This clone was seen more than once but under ten times. The V and J genes are TRBV4-2 and TRBJ1-1; D ambiguous. The germline gives CDR1 LGHNA, CDR2 YNFKEQ. The CDR3 extends over 17 amino acids. V lost 4 bases to trimming and J lost 0 bases, with 18 bases between them. CDR3 protein: CASSPQQAGIVNTEAFF. The CDR3 DNA reads TGTGCCAGCAGCCCCCAGCAGGCGGGGATCGTGAACACTGAAGCTTTCTTT.

V and J are TRBV6-5 and TRBJ2-7; the match to TRBD1 covers 8 bases. J was trimmed by 2 bases and V by 0 bases; bases with no gene match: 3. CDR3 length: 15 amino acids. Looked up from germline, CDR1 is MNHEY and CDR2 is SVGAGI. The CDR3 sequence: CASSYSGTGPYEQYF. CDR3 nucleotides: TGTGCCAGCAGTTACTCGGGGACAGGTCCCTACGAGCAGTACTTC.

This clone was counted only a few times. The rearrangement joins TRBV27 to TRBJ2-6; no clear D. Per germline, CDR1 MNHEY and CDR2 SMNVEV (reference sequence). V lost 3 bases, J lost 4 bases, and 13 bases lay in between. The CDR3 loop spans 16 amino acids. The CDR3 loop reads CASSLSSSLGANVLTF. The CDR3, as DNA: TGTGCCAGCAGTTTGAGTAGCTCCCTAGGGGCCAACGTCCTGACTTTC.

The V gene is TRBV5-6, the J gene TRBJ1-1; 10 bases map to TRBD1. Germline loops: CDR1 SGHDT, CDR2 YYEEEE. CDR3 length equals 15 residues. V shed 4 bases, J shed 1 base, and the junction held 4 bases outside the gene matches. For the CDR3, the DNA is TGTGCCAGCAGCCCGACAGGGGGCGAGAACACTGAAGCTTTCTTT. Its protein product is CASSPTGGENTEAFF.

The V gene is TRBV2, the J gene TRBJ2-7, with 7 bases lining up with TRBD2. Germline CDR1 SNHLY, CDR2 FYNNEI. The CDR3 is 14 residues long. The J segment lost 6 bases and the V segment lost 3 bases, leaving 8 bases of the junction unmatched. CDR3 amino acids: CASSDAGDYSEQYF. CDR3 DNA sequence: TGTGCCAGCAGTGACGCGGGGGACTATTCCGAGCAGTACTTC.

The V and J genes are TRBV7-9 and TRBJ1-5, with D perhaps TRBD1 (5 bases). The CDR3 runs to 17 residues. Trimming stripped 4 bases from V and 0 bases from J, with 16 bases between. The germline gives CDR1 SEHNR, CDR2 FQNEAQ (reference sequence). CDR3 amino acids: CASSSSWGGYSNQPQHF. The CDR3 DNA follows: TGTGCCAGCAGCTCTTCCTGGGGGGGTTATAGCAATCAGCCCCAGCATTTT.

The chain uses TRBV4-2 and TRBJ1-3; the D is unclear. V shed 4 bases and J shed 0 bases, with 16 bases lying between them. Looked up from germline, CDR1 is LGHNA and CDR2 is YNFKEQ. The CDR3 sequence is 17 residues long. CDR3 protein: CASSPWIGVSSGNTIYF. CDR3 coding DNA: TGTGCCAGCAGCCCCTGGATCGGAGTCTCCTCTGGAAACACCATATATTTT.

This chain links TRBV5-1 with TRBJ2-7; D ambiguous. This CDR3 is 12 amino acids long. The V gene's germline CDR1 is SGHRS and CDR2 YFSETQ. V lost 1 base, J lost 5 bases, and 7 bases lay in between. This chain's CDR3 is CASSLPGDEQYF. The CDR3, as DNA: TGCGCCAGCAGCTTGCCTGGAGACGAGCAGTACTTC.

V is TRBV30 and J is TRBJ2-7, with 11 bases fitting TRBD1. Trimming at V came to 7 bases and at J to 3 bases, leaving 8 bases not matched to a gene. Germline values: CDR1 GTSNPN, CDR2 SVGIG (reference sequence). This CDR3 has 14 amino acids. CDR3 sequence (DNA): TGTGCCTCCGCGCGGACAGGGGGCTTCTACGAGCAGTACTTC. Amino acids: CASARTGGFYEQYF.

The chain recombines TRBV5-1 with TRBJ1-4; no firm D call. Germline CDR1 and CDR2: SGHRS and YFSETQ. V was trimmed by 8 bases and J by 1 base, leaving 15 bases between them. The CDR3 length is 15 residues. The CDR3 loop is CASRREFGTNEKLFF. CDR3 in DNA: TGCGCCAGTCGACGGGAGTTTGGAACTAATGAAAAACTGTTTTTT. Full variable domain (missing parts from reference TRBV5-1 and TRBJ1-4): KAGVTQTPRYLIKTRGQQVTLSCSPISGHRSVSWYQQTPGQGLQFLFEYFSETQRNKGNFPGRFSGRQFSNSRSEMNVSTLELGDSALYLCASRREFGTNEKLFFGSGTQLSVL.

This chain uses TRBV5-1 with TRBJ1-4; a possible D gene is TRBD1 (6 bases). V was cut by 4 bases and J by 0 bases, with 10 bases left in between. The CDR3 contains 15 residues. Germline CDR1 and CDR2: SGHRS and YFSETQ. The CDR3 DNA is TGCGCCAGCAGCGGTGGACAGCCAACTAATGAAAAACTGTTTTTT. Encoded protein: CASSGGQPTNEKLFF.

J is TRBJ2-7 and V is TRBV6-5, with 7 bases aligning to TRBD1. The junction had 9 bases not matched to a gene; V was cut back by 8 bases and J by 5 bases. CDR1 MNHEY and CDR2 SVGAGI come from the germline V gene. The CDR3 loop spans 13 amino acids. The CDR3 DNA follows: TGTGCCAGCCAAAAGGGGGCTGCCAACGAGCAGTACTTC. This codes for CASQKGAANEQYF.

In DNA, the CDR3 is TGTGCCAGCAGCTTGGCAGGGTTGGGAGGGACTGAAGCTTTCTTT. This sequence encodes CASSLAGLGGTEAFF. This chain links TRBV5-4 with TRBJ1-1, with D maybe TRBD1 (5 bases). V lost 0 bases to trimming and J lost 5 bases, with 14 bases between them. This CDR3 region has 15 residues. Germline loops: CDR1 SGHNT, CDR2 YYREEE (reference sequence).

The chain is built from TRBV5-6 and TRBJ2-5; TRBD1 aligns across 7 bases. From germline, CDR1 is SGHDT and CDR2 YYEEEE. The CDR3 has 15 residues. V shed 4 bases, J shed 2 bases, and the junction held 8 bases outside the gene matches. CDR3 DNA: TGTGCCAGCAGCCTGGGACAGACTTTGCAAGAGACCCAGTACTTC. Translating gives CASSLGQTLQETQYF.

This clone was counted between two and nine times. The chain couples TRBV5-1 to TRBJ2-7; 7 bases fit TRBD2. The CDR3 is 15 residues long. V gave up 7 bases and J gave up 5 bases; unmatched junction bases: 15. The germline gives CDR1 SGHRS, CDR2 YFSETQ. CDR3 DNA: TGCGCCAGCCCTATAAGGGGAGGGAAAAGGAACGAGCAGTACTTC. Encoded protein: CASPIRGGKRNEQYF.

This sequence joins TRBV4-2 and TRBJ1-4; TRBD1 aligns across 9 bases. Germline V lookup: CDR1 LGHNA, CDR2 YNFKEQ. V lost 3 bases and J lost 5; bases outside the gene matches: 4. The CDR3 totals 15 residues. The CDR3 DNA reads as TGTGCCAGCAGCCATCCCGGGACAGGGAATGAAAAACTGTTTTTT. This encodes CASSHPGTGNEKLFF.

This clone was observed a handful of times. The chain recombines TRBV9 with TRBJ1-5, with D possibly TRBD1 on 6 matching bases. The CDR3 spans 15 residues. V was clipped by 0 bases and J by 3 bases, with 10 bases between them. From germline, CDR1 is SGDLS and CDR2 YYNGEE. The CDR3 loop is CASSVAPGANQPQHF. Written as DNA, the CDR3 is TGTGCCAGCAGCGTAGCACCAGGGGCCAATCAGCCCCAGCATTTT.

The chain couples TRBV12-3 or TRBV12-4 to TRBJ2-2; D perhaps matches TRBD2 (5 bases). V lost 8 bases, J lost 2 bases, and 9 bases lay in between. The CDR3 covers 13 residues. This CDR3 is CASGETNTGELFF. The CDR3 DNA reads as TGTGCCAGCGGGGAGACAAACACCGGGGAGCTGTTTTTT.